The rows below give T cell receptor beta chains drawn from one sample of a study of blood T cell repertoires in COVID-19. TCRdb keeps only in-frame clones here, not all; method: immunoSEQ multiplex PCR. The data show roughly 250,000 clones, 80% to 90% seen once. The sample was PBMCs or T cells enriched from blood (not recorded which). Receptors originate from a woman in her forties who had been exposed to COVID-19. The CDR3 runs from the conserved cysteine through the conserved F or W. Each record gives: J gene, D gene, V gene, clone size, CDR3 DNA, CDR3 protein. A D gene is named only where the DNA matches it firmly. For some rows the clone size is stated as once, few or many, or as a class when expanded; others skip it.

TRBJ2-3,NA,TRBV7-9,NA,TGTGCCAGCAGCTTAGAGGACTTAACAGATACGCAGTATTTT,CASSLEDLTDTQYF
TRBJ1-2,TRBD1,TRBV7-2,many,TGTGCCAGCAGCTTAGTCAGGGGGGACTATGGCTACACCTTC,CASSLVRGDYGYTF
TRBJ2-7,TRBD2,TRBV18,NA,TGTGCCAGCTCACCACCGAGCGGGGGGATAAACTACGAGCAGTACTTC,CASSPPSGGINYEQYF
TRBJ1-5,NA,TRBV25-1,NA,TGTGCCAGCAGTGACTGGCAGGGGAGTCAGCCCCAGCATTTT,CASSDWQGSQPQHF
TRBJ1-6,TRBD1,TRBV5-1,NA,TGCGCCAGCAGCAGCCACTCCGGGACAGGGTTCAATTCACCCCTCCACTTT,CASSSHSGTGFNSPLHF
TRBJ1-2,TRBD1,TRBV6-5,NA,TGTGCCAGCAGTTACAGGCAGGGGGCGGACACCTTC,CASSYRQGADTF
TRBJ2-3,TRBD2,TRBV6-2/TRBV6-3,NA,TGTGCCAGCAGTTCCCAAAGACTAGCGCTGAACACAGATACGCAGTATTTT,CASSSQRLALNTDTQYF
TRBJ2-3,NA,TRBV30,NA,TGTGCCTGGACCCCTGACCGGGCAGATACGCAGTATTTT,CAWTPDRADTQYF
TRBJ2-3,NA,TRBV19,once,TGTGCCAGTGGAATTTTGGGGGGGCGTCGAGATACGCAGTATTTT,CASGILGGRRDTQYF
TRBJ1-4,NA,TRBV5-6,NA,TGTGCCAGCAGCTTGGTGTATGTTAATGAAAAACTGTTTTTT,CASSLVYVNEKLFF
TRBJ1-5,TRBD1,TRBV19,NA,TGTGCCTCAACCCGACTCGGGACAGGGTATCAGCCCCAGCATTTT,CASTRLGTGYQPQHF
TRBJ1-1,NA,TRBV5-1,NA,TGCGCCAGCAGCTCGTCAGGGCTGACTGAAGCTTTCTTT,CASSSSGLTEAFF
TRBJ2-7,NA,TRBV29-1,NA,TGCAGCGTCCAAGGGGGTGGTGCCTACGAGCAGTACTTC,CSVQGGGAYEQYF
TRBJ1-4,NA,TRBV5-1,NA,TGCGCCAGCCGGGGTGGGGGACATAATGAAAAACTGTTTTTT,CASRGGGHNEKLFF
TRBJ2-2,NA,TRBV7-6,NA,TGTGCCAGCAGCTCGAGGGGAGGACGGGGGAACACCGGGGAGCTGTTTTTT,CASSSRGGRGNTGELFF
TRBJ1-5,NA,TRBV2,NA,TGTGCCAGCAGTGAAGCTGAGATCAATCAGCCCCAGCATTTT,CASSEAEINQPQHF
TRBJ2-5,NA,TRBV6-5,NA,TGTGCCAGCAGCGGTACCGGACTCGGGACCCAGTACTTC,CASSGTGLGTQYF
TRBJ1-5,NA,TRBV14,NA,TGTGCCTCTTCTTGGGGCCACGGTCAGCCCCAGCATTTT,CASSWGHGQPQHF
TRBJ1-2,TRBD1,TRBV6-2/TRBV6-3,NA,TGTGCCAGCAGTTACGGGACAGATAAGTCGGCTCTCTATGGCTACACCTTC,CASSYGTDKSALYGYTF
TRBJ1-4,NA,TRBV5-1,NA,TGCGCCAGCAGCCCAGGGACTTTCTCGGATGAAAAACTGTTTTTT,CASSPGTFSDEKLFF
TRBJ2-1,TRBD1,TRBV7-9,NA,TGTGCCAGCAGCACTGACAGGGCTAGCTCCTACAATGAGCAGTTCTTC,CASSTDRASSYNEQFF
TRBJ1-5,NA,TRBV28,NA,TGTGCCAGCAGGGCATGGAGGAGCAATCAGCCCCAGCATTTT,CASRAWRSNQPQHF
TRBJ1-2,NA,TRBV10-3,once,TGTGCCATAACTCCCAGGCTCGATGACGGCTACACCTTC,CAITPRLDDGYTF
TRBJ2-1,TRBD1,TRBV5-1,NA,TGCGCCAGCAGCCCGAGTCCACAGGGGAACTACAATGAGCAGTTCTTC,CASSPSPQGNYNEQFF
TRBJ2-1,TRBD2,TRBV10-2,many,TGCGCCAGCAGTGAGGTTTGGGCGGGGGGTTACAATGAGCAGTTCTTC,CASSEVWAGGYNEQFF
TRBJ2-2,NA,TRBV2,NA,TGTGCCAGTGCCGGCACAGGGCTACCTACCGGGGAGCTGTTTTTT,CASAGTGLPTGELFF
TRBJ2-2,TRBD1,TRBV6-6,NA,TGTGCCATCCAGGGACAGGCGGACGGGGAGCTGTTTTTT,CAIQGQADGELFF
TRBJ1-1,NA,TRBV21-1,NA,TGTGCCAGCAGCAAAACCGAACCCGGGTGGGGACAGGGGTTTACTGAAGCTTTCTTT,CASSKTEPGWGQGFTEAFF
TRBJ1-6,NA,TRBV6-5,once,TGTGCCGGGTCTGGCCAGCGGGGTAATACCCTCCACTTT,CAGSGQRGNTLHF